This TCR beta chain derives from a study of blood T cell repertoires in COVID-19. Only in-frame clones appear in the TCRdb table, and some are missing; sequencing was by immunoSEQ multiplex PCR. The data contain about 300,000 clones, more than 75% of them seen just once; the ten biggest clones take up roughly 4%. The CDR3 extends over 15 amino acids. Trimming removed 6 bases from V and 7 bases from J, with 16 bases in between. The germline gives CDR1 SNHLY, CDR2 FYNNEI. The chain has TRBV2 and TRBJ1-6; D is perhaps TRBD1 (6 bases). The source is a man aged 25-40 years who had recovered from COVID-19. The specimen was PBMCs or T cells enriched from blood (not recorded which). CDR3 nucleotide sequence: TGTGCCAGCAGCCCCACAGGGTCGGGCAATTCACCCCTCCACTTT. It yields the protein CASSPTGSGNSPLHF.